The 20 T cell receptor beta chains listed next were all sequenced from one sample in a study of shared clonotypes between healthy human individuals (dated by TCRdb to 2018 to 2020). Libraries came from the immunoSEQ multiplex PCR assay. This immuneACCESS table, as held by TCRdb, lists in-frame sequences with V and J called but not all clones. Of the missing ones, under half trace to an unresolved V gene in checked studies; the others have no known cause. A total of over a million clones appear in this sample, approximately 96% of them only once. The ten largest account for over 1% of the sample. The specimen sequenced was naive CD4+ T cells sorted from blood. The cell subset or site tag for this specimen amounts to: CD45RA+ positively selected. The receptors shown here come from a man in his thirties or forties in good health.

V usage is TRBV7-2 and J usage is TRBJ2-7, with 11 bases matching TRBD1. The germline CDR1 and CDR2 sequences are SGHTA and FQGNSA. With V trimmed by 5 bases and J by 6 bases, 9 bases remained unmatched. The CDR3 covers 15 residues. The CDR3 bases are TGTGCCAGCAGCAACTGGGACAGGGGGTCTCCCGAGCAGTACTTC. This codes for CASSNWDRGSPEQYF.

The chain is built from TRBV7-3 and TRBJ2-1; 7 nucleotides line up with TRBD2. Germline values: CDR1 SGHTA, CDR2 FQGTGA. V was pared by 5 bases and J by 2 bases, with 9 bases of the junction left unmatched. The CDR3 has 16 residues. The DNA of the CDR3 is TGTGCCAGCAGCCCCAAAGCGGGAACTCCCTACAATGAGCAGTTCTTC. Residues: CASSPKAGTPYNEQFF.

The chain links TRBV10-1 to TRBJ2-1, with 12 bases fitting TRBD1. Germline V lookup: CDR1 WNHNN, CDR2 SYGVQD (reference sequence). J gave up 7 bases and V 6 bases, and 13 bases lay outside the gene matches. CDR3 size: 17 residues. Here the CDR3 reads CASSAYRDRGLSNEQFF. CDR3 bases: TGCGCCAGCAGCGCTTACCGGGACAGGGGGCTGTCAAATGAGCAGTTCTTC.

The genes are TRBV21-1 and TRBJ2-1; the D segment call TRBD2 is taken from the table without a DNA check. TRBV21-1 is given as a pseudogene. This CDR3 is built from 18 residues. This CDR3 is CASSKLAGLAGLCNEQFF. The CDR3 bases are TGTGCCAGCAGCAAACTCGCGGGACTAGCGGGATTATGCAATGAGCAGTTCTTC.

V and J are TRBV5-8 and TRBJ2-1, with a weak D call TRBD1 (6 bases). The CDR3 is 15 residues long. Trimming stripped 3 bases from V and 3 bases from J, with 13 bases between. The germline V gene encodes CDR1 SGHTS and CDR2 YDEGEE. CDR3 nucleotides: TGTGCCAGCAGCTCGACAGGTGGGAACTACAATGAGCAGTTCTTC. Translation gives CASSSTGGNYNEQFF. Filled out from reference TRBV5-8 and TRBJ2-1, the complete variable domain reads EAGVTQSPTHLIKTRGQQATLRCSPISGHTSVYWYQQALGLGLQFLLWYDEGEERNRGNFPPRFSGRQFPNYSSELNVNALELEDSALYLCASSSTGGNYNEQFFGPGTRLTVL.

The chain is built from TRBV18 and TRBJ2-5, with TRBD1 matching over 9 bases. The CDR3 length is 15 residues. V lost 2 bases, J lost 3 bases, and 4 bases stayed unmatched. Per the germline V gene, CDR1 is KGHSH and CDR2 is LQKENI. The CDR3 nucleotides are TGTGCCAGCTCACCAGGGACAGGGCACAAAGAGACCCAGTACTTC. This encodes CASSPGTGHKETQYF.

The J gene is TRBJ2-3, the V gene TRBV7-2, with D possibly matching TRBD1 (5 bases). Trimming left V 5 bases short and J 14 bases short, with 20 bases between. This CDR3 has 13 residues. Germline V lookup: CDR1 SGHTA, CDR2 FQGNSA. DNA of the CDR3: TGTGCCAGCAGCACGCACAACAGGATGGTTCGGTATTTT. Translation gives CASSTHNRMVRYF.

This rearrangement joins TRBV7-6 to TRBJ2-3, with D maybe TRBD2 (5 bases). The CDR3 is made up of 14 amino acids. Trimming removed 5 bases from V and 4 bases from J, with 13 bases in between. Germline V gene data show CDR1 as SGHVS and CDR2 as FNYEAQ. CDR3 sequence reads: CASSPEAAADTQYF. In nucleotides, the CDR3 is TGTGCCAGCAGCCCGGAGGCTGCGGCAGATACGCAGTATTTT.

The rearrangement uses TRBV29-1 and TRBJ1-4; 10 bases are a match to TRBD1. CDR3 length: 13 amino acids. The germline gives CDR1 SQVTM, CDR2 ANQGSEA. Trimming took 6 bases from V and 8 from J; bases not matched to a gene: 6. The CDR3 protein is CSVRQGAWEKLFF. CDR3 DNA: TGCAGCGTCCGACAGGGGGCTTGGGAAAAACTGTTTTTT.

In its sample, this clone was seen once. This sequence joins TRBV5-5 and TRBJ1-1; tentative D call: TRBD1 (5 bases). V lost 4 bases and J lost 0, with 13 bases in between. Germline V gene sequence: CDR1 SGHKS, CDR2 YYEKEE (reference sequence). The CDR3 contains 15 residues. CDR3 region: CASSPGVALNTEAFF. The CDR3 region has the DNA TGTGCCAGCAGCCCGGGGGTAGCTTTGAACACTGAAGCTTTCTTT.

The chain couples TRBV30 to TRBJ2-5, with D possibly being TRBD2 (6 bases). V was cut by 5 bases and J by 0 bases, with 10 bases left in between. The germline CDR1 and CDR2 sequences are GTSNPN and SVGIG (reference sequence). The CDR3 is 13 residues long. The CDR3 protein is CAWARGNQETQYF. The CDR3 coding sequence is TGTGCCTGGGCCCGCGGGAACCAAGAGACCCAGTACTTC.

This CDR3 is CASSPYRASGSYEQYF. The CDR3 bases are TGTGCCAGCAGCCCCTACAGGGCCTCTGGCTCCTACGAGCAGTACTTC. The chain uses TRBV25-1 and TRBJ2-7; D is possibly TRBD1 (6 bases). From germline, CDR1 is MGHDK and CDR2 SYGVNS. This CDR3 spans 16 amino acids. The germline V and J ends were trimmed by 6 bases and 0 bases, with 18 bases remaining between them.

The chain uses TRBV14 and TRBJ2-7; TRBD2 is a possible D gene (6 bases). Trimming shortened V by 1 base and J by 4 bases, and 17 bases separated the two germline ends. The CDR3 length is 16 residues. The germline V gene encodes CDR1 SGHDN and CDR2 FVKESK. This chain's CDR3 is CASSQVWGESWYEQYF. DNA of the CDR3: TGTGCCAGCAGCCAAGTCTGGGGGGAGAGTTGGTACGAGCAGTACTTC.

V is TRBV5-5 and J is TRBJ1-1, with TRBD1 identical over 7 bases. CDR1 is SGHKS and CDR2 is YYEKEE in the germline V gene (reference sequence). The CDR3 is 15 amino acids. With V trimmed by 5 bases and J by 6 bases, 13 bases remained unmatched. The CDR3 sequence is CASRAIGTAGAEAFF. The DNA of the CDR3 is TGTGCCAGCAGGGCAATTGGGACAGCTGGCGCTGAAGCTTTCTTT.

V gene TRBV5-4 combines with J gene TRBJ1-5; a weak D match, TRBD1 (6 bases). The V gene lost 0 bases and the J gene lost 10 bases, with 14 bases spanning the gap. CDR1 is SGHNT and CDR2 is YYREEE in the germline V gene (reference sequence). CDR3 length: 14 residues. The CDR3 nucleotides are TGTGCCAGCAGCTTGGTGGGGGGCCCAATACCCCAGCATTTT. Translated, it gives CASSLVGGPIPQHF.

This chain connects TRBV11-3 to TRBJ2-7, with D uncertain. Germline CDR1 reads SGHNT; CDR2 reads YENEEA. Trimming left V 4 bases short and J 5 bases short, with 12 bases between. The CDR3 is made up of 13 amino acids. This CDR3 is CASSSNEGNEQYF. The CDR3, as DNA: TGTGCCAGCAGCTCCAACGAAGGGAACGAGCAGTACTTC.

This chain uses TRBV5-4 with TRBJ2-3, with unresolved D. Germline CDR1 reads SGHNT; CDR2 reads YYREEE (reference sequence). The CDR3 loop spans 15 amino acids. Trimming shortened V by 2 bases and J by 0 bases, and 10 bases separated the two germline ends. The CDR3 region has the DNA TGTGCCAGCAGCTTTGATTCCAGAAGCACAGATACGCAGTATTTT. Translation: CASSFDSRSTDTQYF.

The chain uses TRBV28 and TRBJ2-1; 11 bases match TRBD2. With V trimmed by 3 bases and J by 10 bases, 8 bases remained unmatched. Germline V gene sequence: CDR1 MDHEN, CDR2 SYDVKM. The CDR3 length is 15 residues. CDR3 coding DNA: TGTGCCAGCAGTTTTCAACTAGCGGGAGCCTCAGAGCAGTTCTTC. As protein: CASSFQLAGASEQFF.

Here the CDR3 reads CASSQGQGSNQPQHF. The CDR3 DNA follows: TGCGCCAGCAGCCAGGGACAGGGTAGCAATCAGCCCCAGCATTTT. The V and J genes are TRBV4-1 and TRBJ1-5; 9 nucleotides agree with TRBD1. The germline CDR1 and CDR2 sequences are MGHRA and YSYEKL. The CDR3 runs 15 residues. Trimming took 3 bases from V and 0 from J; bases not matched to a gene: 0.

The chain uses TRBV5-1 and TRBJ2-7; D is perhaps TRBD2 (5 bases). The CDR3 runs to 13 residues. Germline CDR1 is SGHRS and CDR2 is YFSETQ. The V and J ends lost 0 bases and 7 bases respectively, with 11 bases between them. The CDR3 DNA is TGCGCCAGCAGCTTGGCCGGGGTTCGGGAGCAGTACTTC. Residues: CASSLAGVREQYF.